The source of this TCR beta chain is a study of blood T cell repertoires in COVID-19. V lost 1 base and J lost 7; bases outside the gene matches: 7. The length of the CDR3 is 15 residues. Germline CDR1 and CDR2: GTSNPN and SVGIG (reference sequence). This clone was picked up a small number of times. This table comes from immunoSEQ multiplex PCR, and its TCRdb copy is limited to in-frame clones, with some not included. The table includes about 120,000 clones, less than 85% detected once. Sequencing was performed on peripheral blood. The gene calls are TRBV30 and TRBJ1-4; TRBD1 matches 9 bases. The receptor was derived from a human donor in a cohort sampled during active COVID-19. CDR3 sequence: CAWSARTGEGEKLFF. The CDR3 DNA reads as TGTGCCTGGAGTGCCCGGACAGGGGAGGGTGAAAAACTGTTTTTT.